What follows describes a single T cell receptor (beta chain). Its matching antigen is unknown. Using immunoSEQ multiplex PCR, the repertoire was profiled, and TCRdb retains in-frame clones only, with some absent. Counted here are 30,000 to 45,000 clones, roughly four fifths occurring once; the ten biggest clones make up approximately 3.2%. Trimming cost V 11 bases and J 6 bases, with 7 bases left between them. The CDR3 spans 9 residues. CDR1 and CDR2 (germline): SGHTA, FQGNSA. This record belongs to a study of somatic mutations in cytotoxic T cells in rheumatoid arthritis. Study observations and caveats: Compared with age-matched healthy controls, rheumatoid arthritis patients did not differ significantly in CD8+ T-cell clonality. No correction for multiple comparisons was applied to the slight TRBV07 underrepresentation in rheumatoid arthritis patients.

Recruitment of healthy controls drew on blood donors, who had a median age of around 56 years (range about 21-70) and were roughly 55% female. The receptor comes from a man between 40 and 49 years old in good health. The sequencing input was CD8+ T cells sorted from blood. The chain couples TRBV7-2 to TRBJ1-1; no firm D call. DNA of the CDR3: TGTGCCGCTCCCGCTGAAGCTTTCTTT. Protein: CAAPAEAFF.